The text below deals with one TCR beta chain. Its antigen is unknown. This sample is drawn from a study of blood T cells in healthy people across ages. Regarding the study as a whole: A strong correlation was seen between TCR beta diversity and naive T cell percentage. It was not possible, with unsorted PBMCs, to conclusively compare naive and antigen-experienced cells.

The CDR3 is made up of 13 amino acids. The germline V gene has CDR1 MGHRA and CDR2 YSYEKL. V was trimmed by 1 base and J by 6 bases, leaving 9 bases between them. Together with a sample-barcoded 5' primer, a J-beta primer mix was included in a second PCR lasting about 7 to 11 cycles. TCRdb fed the 5' RACE reads into MiXCR, producing one record per CDR3 protein. The table has hundreds of thousands of distinct CDR3 sequences, under 45% seen once. Healthy Caucasian individuals from Russia aged 6 to 90 were enrolled as donors. The receptor's source is a man aged 55-75 years in good health. The chain is built from TRBV4-1 and TRBJ1-1; D unclear. Sample: blood. CDR3 sequence (DNA): TGCGCCAGCAGCCAAGCCCCCCACCCTGAAGCTTTCTTT. Translation: CASSQAPHPEAFF.